This entry lists 6 T cell receptor beta chains sequenced from one sample in a study of blood T cell repertoires in COVID-19. Sequenced by immunoSEQ multiplex PCR; TCRdb stores in-frame clones only, minus some. The repertoire has 250,000 to 350,000 clones, roughly 87% of them found once; the top ten carry around 2.1%. Sequencing was performed on peripheral blood. These TCRs come from a man aged 18 to 29 with active or convalescent COVID-19.

The CDR3 region has the DNA TGTGCCAGCAGCCGGTTGGTGAGGGAGCAGTTCTTC. Translating it yields CASSRLVREQFF. The chain has TRBV11-3 and TRBJ2-1; D gene unclear. V was trimmed by 5 bases and J by 10 bases, leaving 12 bases between them. The CDR3 contains 12 residues. Looked up from germline, CDR1 is SGHNT and CDR2 is YENEEA.

The genes are TRBV7-2 and TRBJ1-4, with 7 bases that match TRBD1. The CDR3 has 14 residues. The junction had 6 bases not matched to a gene; V was cut back by 5 bases and J by 6 bases. From germline, CDR1 is SGHTA and CDR2 FQGNSA. CDR3 sequence (DNA): TGTGCCAGCAGCCTACTGGGGACAGATGAAAAACTGTTTTTT. It encodes CASSLLGTDEKLFF.

The count of this clone is one. This chain links TRBV6-5 with TRBJ1-4; D is unresolved. The V end lost 0 bases, the J end lost 0 bases, and 8 bases lay between the germline ends. This CDR3 region has 16 residues. The V gene's germline CDR1 is MNHEY and CDR2 SVGAGI. This CDR3 reads CASSYSYSATNEKLFF. The CDR3 DNA follows: TGTGCCAGCAGTTACTCGTATTCTGCAACTAATGAAAAACTGTTTTTT.

The chain uses TRBV5-1 and TRBJ1-4; TRBD1 might be the D (6 bases). Trimming shortened V by 4 bases and J by 7 bases, and 14 bases separated the two germline ends. CDR1 SGHRS and CDR2 YFSETQ come from the germline V gene. This CDR3 is 14 amino acids long. The DNA for the CDR3 is TGCGCCAGCAGCGCCAGGGGTTCGGGTGAAAAACTGTTTTTT. Protein: CASSARGSGEKLFF. Using reference TRBV5-1 and TRBJ1-4 for the parts outside the CDR3, the full variable domain is KAGVTQTPRYLIKTRGQQVTLSCSPISGHRSVSWYQQTPGQGLQFLFEYFSETQRNKGNFPGRFSGRQFSNSRSEMNVSTLELGDSALYLCASSARGSGEKLFFGSGTQLSVL.

V is TRBV6-5 and J is TRBJ2-1, with 7 bases that match TRBD2. Germline loops: CDR1 MNHEY, CDR2 SVGAGI. This CDR3 region has 16 residues. V lost 0 bases and J lost 5; bases outside the gene matches: 7. The CDR3 sequence: CASSYSFGRGNNEQFF. CDR3 sequence (DNA): TGTGCCAGCAGTTACTCTTTTGGGAGGGGTAACAATGAGCAGTTCTTC.

This sequence joins TRBV7-8 and TRBJ1-2; possible D gene TRBD1, 6 bases. CDR1 SGHVS and CDR2 FQNEAQ come from the germline V gene. The CDR3 spans 15 residues. The ends were cut back, 1 base at V and 4 bases at J, with 13 bases in the middle. The CDR3 sequence is CASSLVGQTPYGYTF. CDR3 in DNA: TGTGCCAGCAGCTTAGTAGGACAGACGCCCTATGGCTACACCTTC.